This T cell receptor beta chain was sequenced in a study of T cell repertoires in cytomegalovirus infection. On the study more broadly: Indications of both CMV infection and matching HLA type were provided by public TCR beta signatures.

TCRdb used MiXCR to reprocess the reads, holding one entry per CDR3 protein. The sample lists about 450,000 distinct CDR3 sequences, approximately 31% occurring once. General observations from the study: Cumulative frequency (of public TCR beta family members) identified carriers of CMV plus the relevant HLA. Within the response measured ex vivo, HLA-C-restricted CMV-specific TCR beta clonotypes were dominant.

There are 16 residues in the CDR3. The germline gives CDR1 DFQATT, CDR2 SNEGSKA (reference sequence). V was clipped by 4 bases and J by 4 bases, with 22 bases between them. About this clonotype itself: The antigen is unknown.

The origin of this receptor is a human donor in good health (CMV status not recorded). Some clones in this sample may be carry-over from other donors' samples. The sample was PBMCs. The rearrangement joins TRBV20-1 to TRBJ2-5, with a weak D call TRBD2 (6 bases). CDR3: CSATLLIAGSAETQYF. Here the CDR3 DNA reads TGCAGTGCTACACTTTTGATCGCGGGGTCGGCAGAGACCCAGTACTTC.